This T cell receptor beta chain was found in a study of T cell repertoires in cytomegalovirus infection. The wider study: Public TCR beta signatures provided an indication of both CMV infection and a matching HLA type. Regarding the study as a whole: Summed frequency of shared TCR beta families picked out CMV carriers who also had the relevant HLA. HLA-C-restricted CMV-specific TCR beta clonotypes were dominant in the ex vivo response.

This clonotype was seen only a few times. What it binds is unknown. One entry per CDR3 protein, called by TCRdb with MiXCR from the reads. Here the sample spans 650,000 to 900,000 distinct CDR3 sequences, roughly 33% being singletons. CDR3 length: 20 residues. After removal of 1 base from V and 0 bases from J, the junction contained 9 bases not matched to a gene. V usage is TRBV12-3 or TRBV12-4 and J usage is TRBJ2-1; the match to TRBD2 covers 13 bases. Here the sequenced sample was cultured CD8+ T cells from PBMCs, taken from culture after CMV antigen stimulation. The TCR originated in a human donor in good health (CMV status not recorded). Some clones in this sample may be carry-over from other donors' samples. This CDR3 is CASSLEGTSGASSSYNEQFF. As DNA, the CDR3 is TGTGCCAGCAGTTTAGAAGGGACTAGCGGGGCCTCGAGCTCCTACAATGAGCAGTTCTTC.